Sequencing of this TCR beta chain was carried out in a study of blood T cell repertoires in COVID-19. Overall study context: Sites in the United States, Italy and Spain provided acute and convalescent COVID-19 samples. T cells, B-cell-depleted T cells, or PBMCs supplied cDNA or gDNA.

Original methodology: Scientists estimated how many nucleated cells there were by amplifying reference gene primers. Here immunoSEQ multiplex PCR was the method, and the copy in TCRdb shows in-frame clones only, minus some. Clone size and V and J calls were adopted from that table, with D and trimming inferred from the DNA. This table holds some 180,000 clones, roughly 85% found once. This CDR3 is 15 amino acids long. Germline loops: CDR1 SGHNT, CDR2 YYREEE (reference sequence). Between the trimmed V and J ends, which lost 6 bases and 4 bases, there was a span of 19 bases. Sequencing was carried out using peripheral blood. This clonotype was obtained from a man in his 60s with active or convalescent COVID-19. V and J are TRBV5-4 and TRBJ1-2; possible D gene TRBD1, 6 bases. The CDR3 is CASTSDGGRTYGYTF. The DNA of the CDR3 is TGTGCCAGCACTTCAGACGGGGGGCGCACCTATGGCTACACCTTC.